Each of the 5 T cell receptor beta chains below was sequenced from the same sample in a study of cytomegalovirus exposure and HLA in healthy donors. TCRdb's copy holds only in-frame clones and misses some; the assay was immunoSEQ multiplex PCR. The sample consists of fewer than 200,000 clones, 80% to 85% of them appearing once. The specimen sequenced was PBMCs. The receptors were gathered from a woman aged 18-29 years in good health and CMV-seropositive.

The chain employs TRBV15 and TRBJ2-7; possible D gene TRBD1, 6 bases. The V end lost 2 bases, the J end lost 3 bases, and 14 bases lay between the germline ends. This CDR3 comprises 15 residues. The germline V gene has CDR1 LNHNV and CDR2 YYDKDF (reference sequence). CDR3 sequence: CATSRTPGQYYEQYF. The CDR3 DNA follows: TGTGCCACCAGCAGAACTCCAGGACAGTACTACGAGCAGTACTTC.

This sequence joins TRBV7-9 and TRBJ1-4; D possibly corresponds to TRBD1 (6 bases). Trimming removed 5 bases from V and 6 bases from J, with 16 bases in between. This CDR3 contains 15 residues. Germline lookup yields CDR1 SEHNR and CDR2 FQNEAQ (reference sequence). The CDR3 sequence: CASSGGYFKDEKLFF. The CDR3, as DNA: TGTGCCAGCAGCGGGGGCTATTTCAAAGATGAAAAACTGTTTTTT.

V is TRBV5-1 and J is TRBJ2-7, with TRBD1 matching 8 bases. V gave up 3 bases and J gave up 3 bases; unmatched junction bases: 2. CDR3 length: 13 residues. Germline-derived CDR1 and CDR2 are SGHRS and YFSETQ. CDR3 coding DNA: TGCGCCAGCAGCTGGGGGACAGGCTACGAGCAGTACTTC. It translates to CASSWGTGYEQYF.

V gene TRBV20-1 combines with J gene TRBJ1-1, with D hard to call. This CDR3 spans 11 amino acids. Germline V gene data show CDR1 as DFQATT and CDR2 as SNEGSKA (reference sequence). Trimming stripped 5 bases from V and 5 bases from J, with 9 bases between. This chain's CDR3 is CSAERETEAFF. CDR3 coding DNA: TGCAGTGCTGAGAGGGAAACTGAAGCTTTCTTT.

The rearrangement links TRBV6-5 to TRBJ2-7; TRBD1 matches at 7 bases. Germline-derived CDR1 and CDR2 are MNHEY and SVGAGI. CDR3 length: 15 amino acids. With 4 bases clipped from V and 2 bases from J, the junction kept 8 bases outside the gene matches. The CDR3 here is CASSSSGTATYEQYF. The CDR3 DNA reads TGTGCCAGCAGTTCATCCGGGACAGCTACCTACGAGCAGTACTTC.